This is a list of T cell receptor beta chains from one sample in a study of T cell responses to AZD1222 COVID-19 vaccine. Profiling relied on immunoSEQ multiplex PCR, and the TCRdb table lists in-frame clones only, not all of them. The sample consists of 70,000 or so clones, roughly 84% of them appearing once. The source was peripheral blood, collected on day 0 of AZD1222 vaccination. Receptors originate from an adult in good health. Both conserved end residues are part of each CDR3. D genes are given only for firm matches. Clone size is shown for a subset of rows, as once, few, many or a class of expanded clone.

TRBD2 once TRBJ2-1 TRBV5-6 TGTGCCAGCAGCTTGATGACTAGCCGGGACGAGCAGTTCTTC CASSLMTSRDEQFF
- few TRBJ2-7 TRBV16 TGTGCCAGCAGCTCCCAGGGGGGGGCGAGAAGCTACGAGCAGTACTTC CASSSQGGARSYEQYF
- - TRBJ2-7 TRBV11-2 TGTGCCAGCAGAGACGGCAGGACCTACGAGCAGTACTTC CASRDGRTYEQYF
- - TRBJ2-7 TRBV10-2 TGCGCCAGCAGTGCGAATAGTGCCTACGAGCAGTACTTC CASSANSAYEQYF
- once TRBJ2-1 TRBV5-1 TGCGCCAGCAGCTTGAAGATGGATGAGCAGTTCTTC CASSLKMDEQFF
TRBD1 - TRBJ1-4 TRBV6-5 TGTGCCAGCCGACAGGGGGCTAATGAAAAACTGTTTTTT CASRQGANEKLFF
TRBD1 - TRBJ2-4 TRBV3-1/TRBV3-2 TGTGCCAGCAGCCGCCCAGGAGACAGGGGAAACATTCAGTACTTC CASSRPGDRGNIQYF
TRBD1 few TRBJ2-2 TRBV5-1 TGCGCCAGCAGCTTGAGTCAGGGGGCGAGCACCGGGGAGCTGTTTTTT CASSLSQGASTGELFF
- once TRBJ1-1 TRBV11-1 TGTGCCAGCAGCCAGTGGGCCGAAGCTTTCTTT CASSQWAEAFF
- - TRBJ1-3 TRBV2 TGTGCCAGCAGTGAAGTGCAGGGTAGCATATATTTT CASSEVQGSIYF